The rows below give T cell receptor beta chains drawn from one sample of a study of T cells in Graves' hyperthyroidism and ophthalmopathy. TCRdb re-analysed the multiplex PCR reads in MiXCR, keeping a single row per CDR3 protein. This sample has about 740,000 distinct CDR3 sequences; roughly 15% occur once, and the top ten carry roughly a tenth. What was sequenced was blood. The source of these receptors is a woman aged 18-29 years with Graves' hyperthyroidism. Both conserved end residues are part of each CDR3. D genes are given only for firm matches. Part of the rows lack a size; the others show once, few, many or a class for expanded clones.

CDR3 DNA | CDR3 protein | clone size | J gene | V gene | D gene | CDR3 length
TGCAGTGCTAGAGATAAAAAGACTAGCGGGATATCCATTTACTACAATGAGCAGTTCTTC | CSARDKKTSGISIYYNEQFF | many | TRBJ2-1 | TRBV20-1 | TRBD2 | 20
TGTGCCAGCAGTTCCCTGGGGGACAGGCCTTTCTTC | CASSSLGDRPFF | once | TRBJ2-1 | TRBV28 | TRBD1 | 12
TGTGCCAGCAGTGCCGGGACTGCCAGTGGGAATGAAAAACTGTTTTTT | CASSAGTASGNEKLFF | many | TRBJ1-4 | TRBV2 | NA | 16
TGCAGTGCTAGAGATAGAGAAACTGATGCCTTTATGAACACTGAAGCTTTCTTT | CSARDRETDAFMNTEAFF | many | TRBJ1-1 | TRBV20-1 | NA | 18
TGTGCCAGCAGTTTAGGCAGGGGCTACGAGCAGTACTTC | CASSLGRGYEQYF | many | TRBJ2-7 | TRBV12-3/TRBV12-4 | NA | 13
TGTGCCTGGAGCCTGGGACCGCCTAGCACAGATACGCAGTATTTT | CAWSLGPPSTDTQYF | many | TRBJ2-3 | TRBV30 | NA | 15
TGTGCCAGCAGCCTAATTCCCTTTGGGGCCTACGAGCAGTACTTC | CASSLIPFGAYEQYF | many | TRBJ2-7 | TRBV12-3/TRBV12-4 | NA | 15
TGTGCCACCAGCAGGGGACAGCATACTTCGCCCCAGCATTTT | CATSRGQHTSPQHF | once | TRBJ1-5 | TRBV15 | TRBD1 | 14
TGTGCCAGTAGTACCACACTAGCGGGGGTTTACAATGAGCAGTTCTTC | CASSTTLAGVYNEQFF | NA | TRBJ2-1 | TRBV19 | TRBD2 | 16
TGTGCCAGCAGTGAAGCCCCGGGGGATGGTCCTGAGCAGTACTTC | CASSEAPGDGPEQYF | many | TRBJ2-7 | TRBV2 | NA | 15
TGTGCCAGCAGTTTATCGGGACAGGGCTACAATGAGCAGTTCTTC | CASSLSGQGYNEQFF | many | TRBJ2-1 | TRBV27 | TRBD1 | 15
TGTGCCAGCAGCCAAGTGCTCGGTTATGGCTACACCTTC | CASSQVLGYGYTF | many | TRBJ1-2 | TRBV14 | NA | 13
TGTGCCATCAGACGGGAGGGCTCCTACAATGAGCAGTTCTTC | CAIRREGSYNEQFF | few | TRBJ2-1 | TRBV10-3 | TRBD2 | 14
TGTGCCAGCTCATGGAGACAGGACAGTGATTCACCCCTCCACTTT | CASSWRQDSDSPLHF | many | TRBJ1-6 | TRBV18 | NA | 15
TGTGCCAGCAGCTTAGGAAGTCAGGTCTACGAGCAGTACTTC | CASSLGSQVYEQYF | many | TRBJ2-7 | TRBV11-2 | NA | 14
TGTGCCACCATTGGGGGGCCGAACACTGAAGCTTTCTTT | CATIGGPNTEAFF | NA | TRBJ1-1 | TRBV7-9 | NA | 13
TGTGCCAGCAGTGACCGGGGGTCCGAGCAGTACTTC | CASSDRGSEQYF | few | TRBJ2-7 | TRBV2 | NA | 12
TGTGCCAGCAGTAGGGGTATTGGACTAGATCAGCCCCAGCATTTT | CASSRGIGLDQPQHF | many | TRBJ1-5 | TRBV6-2/TRBV6-3 | NA | 15
TGCGCCAGCAGCATACAGACACAGAACACCGGGGAGCTGTTTTTT | CASSIQTQNTGELFF | NA | TRBJ2-2 | TRBV4-3 | NA | 15
TGTGCCAGCAGGGAGGACAGGGGGAGAAATCAGCCCCAGCATTTT | CASREDRGRNQPQHF | many | TRBJ1-5 | TRBV6-1 | TRBD1 | 15
TGCAGCGTTGAAGGCCAGGGGGTTAAAGGGGAGCTGTTTTTT | CSVEGQGVKGELFF | NA | TRBJ2-2 | TRBV29-1 | TRBD1 | 14
TGTGCCAGCAGTTCACATACTTCTGACAGGGGGTTTTCTCTTCCCGGTGAAGCTTTCTTT | CASSSHTSDRGFSLPGEAFF | many | TRBJ1-1 | TRBV28 | TRBD1 | 20
TGCGGCCCCAAAGCGGGGCAAGAGCAGTTCTTC | CGPKAGQEQFF | NA | TRBJ2-1 | TRBV29-1 | TRBD2 | 11
TGTGCCAGCAGTCTCCGACTAGCGGGAGTGAGAGAGCAGTACTTC | CASSLRLAGVREQYF | many | TRBJ2-7 | TRBV2 | TRBD2 | 15
TGTGCCAGCAGCCAGGGGGACGGGAGCACAGATACGCAGTATTTT | CASSQGDGSTDTQYF | many | TRBJ2-3 | TRBV2 | TRBD1 | 15
TGCAGTGCTAGACCCTCGGGGCCTAATCAGCCCCAGCATTTT | CSARPSGPNQPQHF | few | TRBJ1-5 | TRBV20-1 | NA | 14
TGTGCCAGCAGCCAACTAGGAATTCGGAGCTCCTACGAGCAGTACTTC | CASSQLGIRSSYEQYF | few | TRBJ2-7 | TRBV3-1 | NA | 16